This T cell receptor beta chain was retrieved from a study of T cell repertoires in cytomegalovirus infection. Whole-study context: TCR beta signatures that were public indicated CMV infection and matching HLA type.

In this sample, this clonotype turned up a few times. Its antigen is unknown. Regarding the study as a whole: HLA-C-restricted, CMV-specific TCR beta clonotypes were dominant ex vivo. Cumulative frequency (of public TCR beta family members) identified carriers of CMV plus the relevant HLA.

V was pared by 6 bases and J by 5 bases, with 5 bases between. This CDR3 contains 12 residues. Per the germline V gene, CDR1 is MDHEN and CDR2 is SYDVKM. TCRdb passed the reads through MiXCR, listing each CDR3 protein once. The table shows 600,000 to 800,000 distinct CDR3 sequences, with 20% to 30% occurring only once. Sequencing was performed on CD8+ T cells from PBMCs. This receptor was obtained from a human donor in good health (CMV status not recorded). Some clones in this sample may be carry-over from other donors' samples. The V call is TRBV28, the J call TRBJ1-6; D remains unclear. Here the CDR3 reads CASREDNSPLHF. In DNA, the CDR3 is TGTGCCAGCAGGGAGGATAATTCACCCCTCCACTTT. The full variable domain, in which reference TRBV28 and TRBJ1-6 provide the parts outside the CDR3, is DVKVTQSSRYLVKRTGEKVFLECVQDMDHENMFWYRQDPGLGLRLIYFSYDVKMKEKGDIPEGYSVSREKKERFSLILESASTNQTSMYLCASREDNSPLHFGNGTRLTVT.